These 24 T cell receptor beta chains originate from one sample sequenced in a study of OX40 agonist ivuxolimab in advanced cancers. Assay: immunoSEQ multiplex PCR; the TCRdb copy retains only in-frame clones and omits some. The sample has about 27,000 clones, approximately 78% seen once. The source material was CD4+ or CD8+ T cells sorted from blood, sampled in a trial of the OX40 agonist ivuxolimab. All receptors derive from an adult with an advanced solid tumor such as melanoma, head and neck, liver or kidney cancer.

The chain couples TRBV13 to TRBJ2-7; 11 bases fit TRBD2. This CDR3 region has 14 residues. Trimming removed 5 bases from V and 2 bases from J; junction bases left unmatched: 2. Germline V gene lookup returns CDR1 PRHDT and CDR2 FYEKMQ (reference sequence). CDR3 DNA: TGTGCCAGCAGCGTAGCGGGAGGGACCTACGAGCAGTACTTC. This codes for CASSVAGGTYEQYF. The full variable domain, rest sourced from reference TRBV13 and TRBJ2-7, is AAGVIQSPRHLIKEKRETATLKCYPIPRHDTVYWYQQGPGQDPQFLISFYEKMQSDKGSIPDRFSAQQFSDYHSELNMSSLELGDSALYFCASSVAGGTYEQYFGPGTRLTVT.

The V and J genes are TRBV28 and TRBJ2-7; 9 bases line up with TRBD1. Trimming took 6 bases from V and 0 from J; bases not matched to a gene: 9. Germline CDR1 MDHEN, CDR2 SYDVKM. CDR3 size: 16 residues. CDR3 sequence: CASSHRTGVFSYEQYF. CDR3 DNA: TGTGCCAGCAGCCACAGGACAGGGGTATTCTCCTACGAGCAGTACTTC.

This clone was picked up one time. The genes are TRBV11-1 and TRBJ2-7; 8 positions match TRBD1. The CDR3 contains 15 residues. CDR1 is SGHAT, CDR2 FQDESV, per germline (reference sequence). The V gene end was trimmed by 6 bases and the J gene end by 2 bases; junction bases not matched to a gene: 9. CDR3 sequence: CASSEQGVYTYEQYF. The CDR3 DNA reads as TGTGCCAGCAGTGAACAGGGGGTATACACCTACGAGCAGTACTTC.

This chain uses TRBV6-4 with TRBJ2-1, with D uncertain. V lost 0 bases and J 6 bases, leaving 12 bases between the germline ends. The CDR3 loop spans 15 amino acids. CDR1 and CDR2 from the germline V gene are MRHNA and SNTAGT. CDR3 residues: CASSDSGGGANEQFF. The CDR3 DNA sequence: TGTGCCAGCAGTGACTCCGGTGGCGGAGCCAATGAGCAGTTCTTC.

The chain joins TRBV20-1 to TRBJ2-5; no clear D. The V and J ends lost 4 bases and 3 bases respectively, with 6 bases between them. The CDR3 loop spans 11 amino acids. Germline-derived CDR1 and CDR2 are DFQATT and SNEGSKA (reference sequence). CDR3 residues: CSATLKETQYF. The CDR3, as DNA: TGCAGTGCTACATTAAAAGAGACCCAGTACTTC.

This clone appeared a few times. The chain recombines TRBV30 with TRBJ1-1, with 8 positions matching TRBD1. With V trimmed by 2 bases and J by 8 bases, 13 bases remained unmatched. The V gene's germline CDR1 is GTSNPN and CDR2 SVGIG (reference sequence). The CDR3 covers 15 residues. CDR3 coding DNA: TGTGCCTGGAGTAATTTGGGACAGGCTTTTCCCGAAGCTTTCTTT. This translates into CAWSNLGQAFPEAFF.

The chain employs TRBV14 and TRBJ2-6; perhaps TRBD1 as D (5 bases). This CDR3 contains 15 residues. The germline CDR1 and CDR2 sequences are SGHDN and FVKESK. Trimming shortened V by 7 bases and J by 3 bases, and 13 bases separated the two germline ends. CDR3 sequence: CASTLTGFGANVLTF. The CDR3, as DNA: TGTGCCAGCACCCTTACAGGTTTTGGGGCCAACGTCCTGACTTTC.

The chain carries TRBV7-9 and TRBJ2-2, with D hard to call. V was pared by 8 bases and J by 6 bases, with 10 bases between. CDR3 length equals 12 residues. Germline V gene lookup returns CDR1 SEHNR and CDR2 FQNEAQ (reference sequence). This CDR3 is CASWEPPGELFF. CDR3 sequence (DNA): TGTGCCAGCTGGGAACCTCCCGGGGAGCTGTTTTTT.

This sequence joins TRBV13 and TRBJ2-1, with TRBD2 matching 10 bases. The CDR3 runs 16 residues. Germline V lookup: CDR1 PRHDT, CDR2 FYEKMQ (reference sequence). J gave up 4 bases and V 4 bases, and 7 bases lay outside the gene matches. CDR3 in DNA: TGTGCCAGCAGCTCACTAGCGGGAAGTCAATACAATGAGCAGTTCTTC. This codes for CASSSLAGSQYNEQFF.

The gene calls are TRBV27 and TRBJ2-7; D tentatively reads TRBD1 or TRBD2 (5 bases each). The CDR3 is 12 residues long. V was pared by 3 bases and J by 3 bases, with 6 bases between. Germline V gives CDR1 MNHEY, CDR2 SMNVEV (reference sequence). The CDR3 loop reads CASSFGGYEQYF. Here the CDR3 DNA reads TGTGCCAGCAGTTTTGGGGGCTACGAGCAGTACTTC.

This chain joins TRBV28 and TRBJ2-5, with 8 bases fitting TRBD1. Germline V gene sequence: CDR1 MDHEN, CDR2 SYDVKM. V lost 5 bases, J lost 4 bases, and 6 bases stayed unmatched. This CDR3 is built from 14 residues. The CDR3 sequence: CASSPDRAGETQYF. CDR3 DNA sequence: TGTGCCAGCAGTCCGGACAGGGCGGGAGAGACCCAGTACTTC.

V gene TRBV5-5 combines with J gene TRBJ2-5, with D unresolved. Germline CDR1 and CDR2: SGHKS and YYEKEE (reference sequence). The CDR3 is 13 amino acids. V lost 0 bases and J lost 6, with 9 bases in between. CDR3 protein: CASSLDGEKTQYF. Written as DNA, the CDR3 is TGTGCCAGCAGCTTGGACGGAGAAAAGACCCAGTACTTC.

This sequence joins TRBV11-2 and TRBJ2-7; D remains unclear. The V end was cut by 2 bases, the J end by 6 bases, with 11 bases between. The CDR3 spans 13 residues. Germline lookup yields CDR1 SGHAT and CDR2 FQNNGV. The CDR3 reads CASSLIGPTEQYF. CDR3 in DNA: TGTGCCAGCAGCTTAATAGGTCCAACCGAGCAGTACTTC.

CDR3 sequence (DNA): TGTGCCAGCAGTGAACAAACTAGCGGGAGGGGTGAGCAGTTCTTC. As protein: CASSEQTSGRGEQFF. The rearrangement uses TRBV2 and TRBJ2-1; 13 positions match TRBD2. In germline, CDR1 is SNHLY, CDR2 FYNNEI. The CDR3 runs to 15 residues. The junction had 4 bases not matched to a gene; V was cut back by 2 bases and J by 9 bases.

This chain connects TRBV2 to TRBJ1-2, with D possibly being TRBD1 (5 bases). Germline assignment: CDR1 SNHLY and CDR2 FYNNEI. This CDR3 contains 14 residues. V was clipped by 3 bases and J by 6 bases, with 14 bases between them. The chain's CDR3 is CASSDEGNLDGYTF. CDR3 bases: TGTGCCAGCAGTGATGAGGGGAATTTAGATGGCTACACCTTC.

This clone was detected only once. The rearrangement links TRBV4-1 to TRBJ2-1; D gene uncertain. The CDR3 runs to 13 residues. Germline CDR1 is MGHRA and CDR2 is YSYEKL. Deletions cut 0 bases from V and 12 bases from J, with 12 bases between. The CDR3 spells CASSQESSLGQFF. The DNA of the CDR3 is TGCGCCAGCAGCCAAGAGAGCTCCCTTGGGCAGTTCTTC.

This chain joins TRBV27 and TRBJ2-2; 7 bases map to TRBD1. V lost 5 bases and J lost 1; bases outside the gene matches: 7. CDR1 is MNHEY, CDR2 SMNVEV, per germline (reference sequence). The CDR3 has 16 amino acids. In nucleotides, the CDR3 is TGTGCCAGCAGTATAAACAGGGGCCAGAACACCGGGGAGCTGTTTTTT. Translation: CASSINRGQNTGELFF.

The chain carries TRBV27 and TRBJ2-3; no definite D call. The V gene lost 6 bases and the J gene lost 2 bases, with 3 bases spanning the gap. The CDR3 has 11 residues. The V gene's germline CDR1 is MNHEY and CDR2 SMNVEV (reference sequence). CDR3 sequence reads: CASRVTDTQYF. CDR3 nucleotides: TGTGCCAGCAGGGTCACAGATACGCAGTATTTT.

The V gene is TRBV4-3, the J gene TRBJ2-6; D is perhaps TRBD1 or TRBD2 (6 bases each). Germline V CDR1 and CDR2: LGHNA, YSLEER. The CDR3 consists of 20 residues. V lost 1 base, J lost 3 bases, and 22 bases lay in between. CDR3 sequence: CASSQAPGWGAGDGANVLTF. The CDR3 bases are TGCGCCAGCAGCCAAGCCCCGGGGTGGGGGGCAGGAGATGGGGCCAACGTCCTGACTTTC.

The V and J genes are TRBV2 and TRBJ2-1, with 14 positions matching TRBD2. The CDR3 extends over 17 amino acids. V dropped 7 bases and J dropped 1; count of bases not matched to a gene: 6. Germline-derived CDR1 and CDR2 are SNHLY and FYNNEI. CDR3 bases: TGTGCCAGCAATCCGGGACTAGCGGGAGAGTCCTACAATGAGCAGTTCTTC. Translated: CASNPGLAGESYNEQFF.

The CDR3 sequence is CASSPLRQETQYF. The DNA for the CDR3 is TGTGCCAGCAGCCCCCTGCGGCAAGAGACCCAGTACTTC. The chain joins TRBV7-9 to TRBJ2-5, with D unresolved. V lost 5 bases to trimming and J lost 2 bases, with 9 bases between them. In germline, CDR1 is SEHNR, CDR2 FQNEAQ (reference sequence). The CDR3 covers 13 residues.

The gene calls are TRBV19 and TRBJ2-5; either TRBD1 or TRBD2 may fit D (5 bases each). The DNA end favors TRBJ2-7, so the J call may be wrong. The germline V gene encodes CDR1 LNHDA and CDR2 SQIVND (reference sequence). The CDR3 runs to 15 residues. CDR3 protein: CASSIGDEVPYEQYF. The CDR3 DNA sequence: TGTGCCAGTAGTATAGGGGACGAGGTCCCCTACGAGCAGTACTTC.

The CDR3 sequence: CASSPRGNGGVGTEAFF. CDR3 DNA: TGCGCCAGCAGCCCGCGCGGTAACGGGGGTGTGGGCACTGAAGCTTTCTTT. V is TRBV4-3 and J is TRBJ1-1; maybe TRBD1 (5 bases). The V gene lost 4 bases and the J gene lost 4 bases, with 22 bases spanning the gap. Per the germline V gene, CDR1 is LGHNA and CDR2 is YSLEER. The CDR3 contains 17 residues.

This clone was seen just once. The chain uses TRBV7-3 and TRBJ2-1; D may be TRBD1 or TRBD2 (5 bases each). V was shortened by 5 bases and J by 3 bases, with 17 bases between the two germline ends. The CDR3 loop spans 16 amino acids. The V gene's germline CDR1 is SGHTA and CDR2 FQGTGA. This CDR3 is CASSLRGDRLYNEQFF. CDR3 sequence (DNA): TGTGCCAGCAGCCTCCGAGGGGATCGGCTCTACAATGAGCAGTTCTTC.